The clone carrying this TCR beta chain was seen just once. Its antigen is as yet unknown. Germline lookup yields CDR1 MNHEY and CDR2 SMNVEV (reference sequence). V lost 4 bases and J lost 5, with 14 bases in between. The CDR3 totals 14 residues. Sequencing was performed with immunoSEQ multiplex PCR; in TCRdb, only in-frame clones are kept and a portion is missing. The sample includes tens of thousands of clones, more than 85% of them seen just once. This record belongs to a study of graft-versus-host responses after intestinal transplantation. Study overall: Transplants were multivisceral, liver-intestinal, or isolated intestinal. Following induction with anti-thymocyte globulin, all recipients were given tacrolimus and steroids for about three years.

General study points: Detected in recipient marrow were GvH clones, some of which were first observed in ileum or blood. The highest levels of circulating GvH clones went along with early declines in HvG clones after transplant.

The rearrangement uses TRBV27 and TRBJ1-2; perhaps TRBD1 as D (6 bases). The receptor comes from a human donor who received an intestinal transplant. The starting material was unstimulated CD8+ T cells sorted from spleen or lymph node cells, obtained before intestinal transplant. DNA of the CDR3: TGTGCCAGCAGTTCGACAGGTCCTCTATATGGCTACACCTTC. Its translation is CASSSTGPLYGYTF.